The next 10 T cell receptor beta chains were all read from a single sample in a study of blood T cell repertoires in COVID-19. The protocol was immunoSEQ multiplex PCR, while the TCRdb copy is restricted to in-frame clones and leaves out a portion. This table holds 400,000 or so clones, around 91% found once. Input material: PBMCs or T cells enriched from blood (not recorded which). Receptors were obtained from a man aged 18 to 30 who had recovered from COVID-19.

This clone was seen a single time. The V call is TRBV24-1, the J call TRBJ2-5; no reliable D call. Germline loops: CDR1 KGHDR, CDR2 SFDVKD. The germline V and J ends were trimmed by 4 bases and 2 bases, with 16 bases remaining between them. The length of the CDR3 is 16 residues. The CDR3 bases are TGTGCCACCAGTGACACGTTGGGTTACAGACAAGAGACCCAGTACTTC. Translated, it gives CATSDTLGYRQETQYF.

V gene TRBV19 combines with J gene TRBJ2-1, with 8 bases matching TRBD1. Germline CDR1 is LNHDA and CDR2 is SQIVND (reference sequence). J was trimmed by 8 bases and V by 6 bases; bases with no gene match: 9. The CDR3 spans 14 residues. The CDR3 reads CASSQTETGDEQFF. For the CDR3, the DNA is TGTGCCAGTAGCCAAACCGAGACAGGGGATGAGCAGTTCTTC.

CDR3 sequence (DNA): TGTGCCAGCAGCTCAGGACAGCCCCCTTCGGTAGTGTACTTC. Its translation is CASSSGQPPSVVYF. The V call is TRBV7-8, the J call TRBJ2-7, with a possible D match to TRBD1 (6 bases). This CDR3 spans 14 amino acids. Germline lookup yields CDR1 SGHVS and CDR2 FQNEAQ. Between the trimmed V and J ends, which lost 4 bases and 12 bases, there was a span of 22 bases. Full variable domain (rest looked up from reference TRBV7-8 and TRBJ2-7): GAGVSQSPRYKVAKRGQDVALRCDPISGHVSLFWYQQALGQGPEFLTYFQNEAQLDKSGLPSDRFFAERPEGSVSTLKIQRTQQEDSAVYLCASSSGQPPSVVYFGPGTRLTVT.

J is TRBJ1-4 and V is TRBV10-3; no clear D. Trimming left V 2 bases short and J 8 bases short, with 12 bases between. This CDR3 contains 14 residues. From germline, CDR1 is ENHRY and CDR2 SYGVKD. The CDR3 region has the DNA TGTGCCATCAGTGAGGGAGGCGGAGGCGAAAAACTGTTTTTT. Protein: CAISEGGGGEKLFF.

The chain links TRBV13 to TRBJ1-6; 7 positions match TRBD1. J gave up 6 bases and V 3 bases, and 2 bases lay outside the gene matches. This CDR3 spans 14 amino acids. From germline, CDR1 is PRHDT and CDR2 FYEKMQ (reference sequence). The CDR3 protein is CASSLNRGNSPLHF. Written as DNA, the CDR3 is TGTGCCAGCAGCTTGAACAGGGGTAATTCACCCCTCCACTTT.

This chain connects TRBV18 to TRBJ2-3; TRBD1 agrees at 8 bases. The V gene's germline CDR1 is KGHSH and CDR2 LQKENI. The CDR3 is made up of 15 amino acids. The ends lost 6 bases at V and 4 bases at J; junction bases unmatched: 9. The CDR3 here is CASSRETGEADTQYF. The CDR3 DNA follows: TGTGCCAGCTCTCGAGAGACAGGGGAGGCAGATACGCAGTATTTT.

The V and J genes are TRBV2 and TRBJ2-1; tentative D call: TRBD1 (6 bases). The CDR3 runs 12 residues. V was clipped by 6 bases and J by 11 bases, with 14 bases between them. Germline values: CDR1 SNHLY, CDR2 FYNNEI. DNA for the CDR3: TGTGCCAGCAGACAGGGTGGGGGTAAGCAGTTCTTC. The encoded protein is CASRQGGGKQFF.

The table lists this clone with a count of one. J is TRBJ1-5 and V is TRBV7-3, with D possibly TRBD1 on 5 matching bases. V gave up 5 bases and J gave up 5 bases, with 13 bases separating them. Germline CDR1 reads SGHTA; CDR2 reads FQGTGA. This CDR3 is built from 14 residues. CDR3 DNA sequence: TGTGCCAGCAGCCCTAGGGGTGGGGATCAGCCCCAGCATTTT. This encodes CASSPRGGDQPQHF.

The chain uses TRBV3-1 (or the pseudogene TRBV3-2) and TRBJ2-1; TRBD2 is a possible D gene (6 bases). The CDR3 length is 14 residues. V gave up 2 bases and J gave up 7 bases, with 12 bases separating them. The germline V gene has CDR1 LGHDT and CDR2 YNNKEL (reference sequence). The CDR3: CASSQREGRNEQFF. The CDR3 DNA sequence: TGTGCCAGCAGCCAAAGAGAGGGGAGGAATGAGCAGTTCTTC.

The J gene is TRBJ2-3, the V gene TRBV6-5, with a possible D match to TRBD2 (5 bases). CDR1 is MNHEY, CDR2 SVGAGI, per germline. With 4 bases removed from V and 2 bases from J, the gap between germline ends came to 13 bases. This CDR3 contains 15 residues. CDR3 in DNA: TGTGCCAGCAGTTCCACGTCGGAGGTCACAGATACGCAGTATTTT. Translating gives CASSSTSEVTDTQYF.